These 2 T cell receptor beta chains were all obtained from the same sample, sequenced in a study of shared clonotypes between healthy human individuals. The method was immunoSEQ multiplex PCR; TCRdb's version includes in-frame clones alone and lacks a portion of them. Among 470,000 or so clones listed, around four fifths were seen once. Material for sequencing was PBMCs. The source is a woman in her 40s in good health. Some clones in this sample may be carry-over from other donors' samples.

The V gene is TRBV15, the J gene TRBJ2-3; TRBD2 agrees at 8 bases. Germline loops: CDR1 LNHNV, CDR2 YYDKDF (reference sequence). This CDR3 has 15 residues. With V trimmed by 4 bases and J by 2 bases, 5 bases remained unmatched. The CDR3 here is CATSTLAGPTDTQYF. The CDR3 DNA sequence: TGTGCCACCAGCACCTTAGCGGGACCCACAGATACGCAGTATTTT.

This clone was seen once. The chain joins TRBV30 to TRBJ1-2; 7 nucleotides line up with TRBD1. The J segment lost 3 bases and the V segment lost 5 bases, leaving 6 bases of the junction unmatched. The germline CDR1 and CDR2 sequences are GTSNPN and SVGIG (reference sequence). CDR3 length: 13 amino acids. CDR3 DNA: TGTGCCTGGGGAGACAGGGAGGACTATGGCTACACCTTC. It codes for CAWGDREDYGYTF.